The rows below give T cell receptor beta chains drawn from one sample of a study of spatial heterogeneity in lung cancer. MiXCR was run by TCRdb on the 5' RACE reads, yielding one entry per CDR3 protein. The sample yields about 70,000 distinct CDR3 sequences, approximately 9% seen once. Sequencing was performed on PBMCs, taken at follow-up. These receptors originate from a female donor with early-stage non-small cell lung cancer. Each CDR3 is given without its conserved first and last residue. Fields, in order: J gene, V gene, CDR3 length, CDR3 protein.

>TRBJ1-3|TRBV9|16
ASSVAWGQGASGNTIY
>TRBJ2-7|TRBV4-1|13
ASSQVSGSSYEQY
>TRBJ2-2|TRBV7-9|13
ASSPRTENTGELF
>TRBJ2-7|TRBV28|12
ASSRTSRVYEQY
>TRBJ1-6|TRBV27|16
ASRGGTGWGIKESPLH
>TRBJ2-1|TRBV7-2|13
ASSLSGNSVFGQF
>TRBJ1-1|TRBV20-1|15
SARDLLHGTAGTEAF
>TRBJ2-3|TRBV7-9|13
ASSLKPMGTDTQY
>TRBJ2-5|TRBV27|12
ASSPQGTRGTQY
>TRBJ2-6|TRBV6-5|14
ATHRSQASGANVLT
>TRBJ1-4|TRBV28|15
ASSLPNRGLVGGKLF
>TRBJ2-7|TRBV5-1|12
ASSTGQGTYEQY
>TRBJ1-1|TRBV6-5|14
ASSPELGPMNTEAF
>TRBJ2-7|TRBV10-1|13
ASPGLAGGPYEQY
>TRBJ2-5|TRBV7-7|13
ASSLGGPSKETQY
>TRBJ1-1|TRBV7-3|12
ASSSGPMNTEAF
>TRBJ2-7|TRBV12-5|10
ASSSGRNEQY
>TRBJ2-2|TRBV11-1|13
ASSFRGSDTGELF
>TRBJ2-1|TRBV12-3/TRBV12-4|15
ASSLVTPLRAYNEQF
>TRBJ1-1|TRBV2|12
ASREGRLNTEAF
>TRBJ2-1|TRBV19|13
ASSIGQMWPNEQF
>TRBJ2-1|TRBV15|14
ATSRDYRGGINEQF
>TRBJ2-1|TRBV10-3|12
AIKSGTSYNEQF
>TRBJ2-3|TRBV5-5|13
ASMLGITSTDTQY
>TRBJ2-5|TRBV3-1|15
ASSQGFGLAKQETQY
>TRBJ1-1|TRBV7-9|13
ASSLGTGREDGAF
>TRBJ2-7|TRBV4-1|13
ASSQDNGGAREQY
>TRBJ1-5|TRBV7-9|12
ASSLDPSLGPQH
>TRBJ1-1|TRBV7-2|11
ASSLGLTTGAF
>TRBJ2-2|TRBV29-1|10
SVFGDTGELF
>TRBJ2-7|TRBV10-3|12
ATRGTSGTYEQY
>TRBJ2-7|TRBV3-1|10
ASSQASYEQY
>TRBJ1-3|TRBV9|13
ASSVGPVAGNTIY
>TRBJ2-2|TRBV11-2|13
ASSLVRTDTGELF
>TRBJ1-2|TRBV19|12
ASSRRRAGYGYT
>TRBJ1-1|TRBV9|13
ASSVGTGTGEAAF
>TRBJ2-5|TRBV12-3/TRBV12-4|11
ASSSGQVETQY
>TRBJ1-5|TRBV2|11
ASSGTGQQPQH
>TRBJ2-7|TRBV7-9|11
ASSLTRTNEQY
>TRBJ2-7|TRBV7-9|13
ASSPWDGLGYEQY